This note documents a single T cell receptor beta chain sequence. This clone turned up a few times. Its antigen is not yet known. One base away there is no much larger clone; base qualities are not given. The sample belongs to a study of monozygotic twins with cystic fibrosis (dated by TCRdb to the early 2020s). About the study as a whole: Barcoded libraries were prepared with roughly 15 PCR cycles from approximately 2.7 micrograms of fragmented DNA. The study compared TCR beta repertoires within and between 16 monozygotic twin pairs with cystic fibrosis to assess genetic influence on V and J gene usage. The cohort included ten female and six male twin pairs, mostly children and adolescents, aged roughly 2.0 to 36.4 years with a median of approximately 8.9 years. Twins were ranked among 980 or so cohort participants for weight-for-height and FEVPerc (FEV1 disease centile) at the day of blood sampling. Data for three of the twin pairs had previously been reported in another context.

Following the manufacturer's instructions, TCR beta CDR3 regions were amplified by multiplex PCR with the immunoSEQ immune profiling system. An Illumina NextSeq system was used to carry out the sequencing. The study's own analysis went as follows. The immunoSEQ Analyzer platform handled processing of the sequence data, and clonality was calculated by taking the square root of Simpson's index of productive rearrangements. Jensen-Shannon distance served as the measure of similarity in V and J usage, while OLGA was used to compute CDR3 generation probabilities. The immuneACCESS database (August 2020) and VDJdb (December 2020) were searched for shared CDR3 sequences. TCRdb took this table from immuneACCESS and kept in-frame rearrangements with V and J called. Such tables lack part of the clones; where checked against another copy, unresolved V genes explain under half of the gap, and the rest is unexplained. V, J and clone size reflect that table, while D and trimming were determined from the DNA. For this sample there are about 35,000 clones; 66% appear just once. Over 0.75% of the sample comes from the top ten.

What the work shows at the level of the full study, not this receptor alone: The greatest similarity to the co-twin was observed for V gene usage in 13 of 16 pairs and for J usage in 8 of 16 pairs, which suggested genetic constraints. Simpson clonality was generally low (median around 0.0095), suggesting a naive-dominated repertoire, with higher clonality in the most severely affected patients. Only a small cohort was studied, and no association of shared CDR3 numbers with age, concordance or disease severity was found. Nucleotide-identical clonotype sharing was significantly higher within monozygotic CF twin pairs than between unrelated CF individuals (P = 0.000026, Mann-Whitney).

The twin pairs came from the European Cystic Fibrosis Twin and Sibling Study Cohort, a cohort that recruited patients from over a hundred CF clinics across 14 European countries. Zygosity and CFTR genotype were verified in-house, and zygosity was tested by multiplex PCR of nine short tandem repeat loci. Each twin gave a peripheral blood sample, and clinical parameters were documented on that same day of blood sampling. Phenol/chloroform extraction was used to isolate genomic DNA from peripheral blood cells, and the DNA was then kept in TE buffer at 4 degrees C. The CDR3 starts with the cysteine, ends with the phenylalanine, and has 14 residues. CDR3 DNA is the only sequence kept; it has 42 bases, read in frame from the first base. CDR1 and CDR2, looked up from the germline V gene, are SNHLY and FYNNEI. V is pruned by 5 bases and J by 6 bases, leaving 5 bases of the junction without a gene match.

This sequence originates from a girl aged 5-17 years with cystic fibrosis. Sequencing was done on a sample of blood. The V and J genes are TRBV2 and TRBJ2-7; a stretch of 12 junction bases matches TRBD2. CDR3 protein: CASSWTSGTGEQYF. The DNA sequence reads TGTGCCAGCAGTTGGACTAGCGGGACTGGCGAGCAGTACTTC.